Each of the 6 T cell receptor beta chains below was sequenced from the same sample in a study of beta chain features in type 1 diabetes. Since all of the isolated RNA was reverse transcribed, expressed TCRB transcripts were what got sequenced. Assay used: immunoSEQ multiplex PCR; TCRdb lists only in-frame clones, some missing. The sample gives a few hundred thousand clones, approximately 30% of which show up once; almost 0.065% is in the top ten. The sequenced sample was naive CD4+ T cells from blood. The receptor set was obtained from a man between 18 and 35 years old in good health.

This clone occurred a few times. This specimen includes other DNA sequences encoding the same CDR3. The chain recombines TRBV28 with TRBJ2-7, with D unresolved. V shed 0 bases and J shed 1 base, with 4 bases lying between them. Germline values: CDR1 MDHEN, CDR2 SYDVKM. The CDR3 runs to 13 residues. This CDR3 is CASSLWGSYEQYF. The CDR3 nucleotides read TGTGCCAGCAGTTTATGGGGATCCTACGAGCAGTACTTC.

The sample holds a few counts of this clone. The chain has TRBV6-5 and TRBJ2-7, with 12 bases identical to TRBD1. The CDR3 is 14 residues long. Trimming took 6 bases from V and 9 from J; bases not matched to a gene: 9. The V gene's germline CDR1 is MNHEY and CDR2 SVGAGI. CDR3 protein: CASRSGTGGLGQYF. CDR3 DNA: TGTGCCAGCAGGTCCGGGACAGGGGGCCTCGGGCAGTACTTC.

The chain carries TRBV25-1 and TRBJ2-5, with TRBD1 matching over 8 bases. Germline CDR1 and CDR2: MGHDK and SYGVNS. Trimming removed 4 bases from V and 4 bases from J; junction bases left unmatched: 2. This CDR3 comprises 13 residues. The CDR3 protein is CASSADRAETQYF. The CDR3, as DNA: TGTGCCAGCAGTGCGGACAGGGCAGAGACCCAGTACTTC.

In this sample, this clone turned up a few times. The CDR3 nucleotides read TGTGCCAGCAGCTGGACAGGACTAGCTGAAGCTTTCTTT. Translated: CASSWTGLAEAFF. V and J are TRBV7-9 and TRBJ1-1, with 7 bases matching TRBD1. The germline CDR1 and CDR2 sequences are SEHNR and FQNEAQ (reference sequence). The CDR3 is made up of 13 amino acids. J lost 6 bases, V lost 4 bases, and 5 bases had no gene match. The full variable domain, rest sourced from reference TRBV7-9 and TRBJ1-1, is DTGVSQNPRHKITKRGQNVTFRCDPISEHNRLYWYRQTLGQGPEFLTYFQNEAQLEKSRLLSDRFSAERPKGSFSTLEIQRTEQGDSAMYLCASSWTGLAEAFFGQGTRLTVV.

The table lists this clone with a few counts. This sequence joins TRBV4-1 and TRBJ2-1, with TRBD2 matching 12 bases. Germline CDR1 and CDR2: MGHRA and YSYEKL. The CDR3 runs to 17 residues. Losses at the gene ends were 1 base for V and 7 bases for J; bases not matched to a gene: 8. The CDR3 nucleotides read TGCGCCAGCAGCCAAGGGCTAGCGGGAGGGAAGACGAATGAGCAGTTCTTC. This encodes CASSQGLAGGKTNEQFF.

The J gene is TRBJ2-3, the V gene TRBV5-4; 10 bases are a match to TRBD2. J lost 1 base, V lost 2 bases, and 4 bases had no gene match. There are 16 residues in the CDR3. Per the germline V gene, CDR1 is SGHNT and CDR2 is YYREEE (reference sequence). The chain's CDR3 is CASSLSSGRGTDTQYF. The CDR3 DNA reads as TGTGCCAGCAGCTTATCTAGCGGGAGAGGCACAGATACGCAGTATTTT.